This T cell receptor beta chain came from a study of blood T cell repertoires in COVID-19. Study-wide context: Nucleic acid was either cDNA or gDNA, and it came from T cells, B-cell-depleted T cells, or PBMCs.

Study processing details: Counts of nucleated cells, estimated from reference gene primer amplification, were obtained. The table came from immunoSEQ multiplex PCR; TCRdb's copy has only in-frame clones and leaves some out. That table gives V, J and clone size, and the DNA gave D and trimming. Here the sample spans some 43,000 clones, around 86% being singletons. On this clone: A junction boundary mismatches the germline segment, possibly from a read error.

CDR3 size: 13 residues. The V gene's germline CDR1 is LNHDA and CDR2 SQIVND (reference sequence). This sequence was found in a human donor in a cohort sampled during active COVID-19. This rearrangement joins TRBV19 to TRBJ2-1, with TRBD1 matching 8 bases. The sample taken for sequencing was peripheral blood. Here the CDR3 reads CTSSTGQGHEQFF. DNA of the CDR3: TGTACCAGTAGTACCGGACAGGGCCATGAGCAGTTCTTC. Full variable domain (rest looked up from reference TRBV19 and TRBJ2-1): DGGITQSPKYLFRKEGQNVTLSCEQNLNHDAMYWYRQDPGQGLRLIYYSQIVNDFQKGDIAEGYSVSREKKESFPLTVTSAQKNPTAFYLCTSSTGQGHEQFFGPGTRLTVL.